The entry below describes one T cell receptor beta chain. No antigen is known for it. This entry comes from a study of T cells in Graves' hyperthyroidism and ophthalmopathy. Study results and caveats: Most expanded thyroid clonotypes above 0.001 recurred in blood.

Trimming pared 5 bases from V and 4 bases from J, leaving 14 bases between. CDR1 is DFQATT, CDR2 SNEGSKA, per germline (reference sequence). CDR3 length equals 13 residues. Amplified TCR beta CDR3 regions derived from RNA transcripts. RT-PCR in the first round (using the HTBI primer set) targeted the TCR CDR3. TCRdb reprocessed the multiplex PCR reads via MiXCR and lists one record per CDR3 protein. The sample includes roughly 580,000 distinct CDR3 sequences, about 45% of them seen just once. Patients counted as stable if ophthalmopathy did not develop within 18 months. Hyperthyroidism had been newly diagnosed in patients aged 18 to 65, and its duration was under 2 months. Any patient presenting with uncontrolled infection, other autoimmune disease, pregnancy or lactation was left out.

The clonotype originates from a woman aged 18-29 years with Graves' hyperthyroidism. The sample consisted of peripheral blood or thyroid tissue (not recorded which). The chain has TRBV20-1 and TRBJ1-1; possibly TRBD1 for D (5 bases). The CDR3 region has the DNA TGCAGTGCTTCCGTGGGGGACGCCACTGAAGCTTTCTTT. It encodes CSASVGDATEAFF.